This T cell receptor beta chain originates from a study of control samples from healthy donors and cancer patients. The table came from immunoSEQ multiplex PCR; TCRdb's copy has only in-frame clones and leaves some out. Of more than 100,000 clones listed, approximately 89% were seen once; the top ten hold 3.4%. The CDR3 has 15 amino acids. Trimming left V 1 base short and J 10 bases short, with 14 bases between. Germline V gene lookup returns CDR1 LGHDT and CDR2 YNNKEL (reference sequence). The chain is built from TRBV3-1 (or the pseudogene TRBV3-2) and TRBJ1-6; a weak D match, TRBD1 (5 bases). The origin of this receptor is a man aged 40-49 years in good health. Sequencing input: blood. CDR3 sequence (DNA): TGTGCCAGCAGCCAAGGAGGAGGGGAGAGGTCACCCCTCCACTTT. Protein sequence: CASSQGGGERSPLHF.